The T cell receptor (beta chain) under discussion was sequenced for a study of T cell clonality in common variable immunodeficiency (dated by TCRdb to about 2015). Results the study describes overall, beyond this receptor: Even though DNA input was the same, control samples had an average of about 89,000 unique sequences each, compared with approximately 32,000 in CVID samples. According to the authors, finding the cause of the higher clonality in CVID would require sequencing the repertoires of T cell subpopulations. Increased TCRbeta clonality was found in CVID subjects compared with healthy controls (t-test p = 0.018), with the increase being most characteristic of about a third of subjects. CVID TCRbeta sequences reportedly showed fewer deletions and N-nucleotide insertions and lacked highly modified clones with 13 or more V deletions. Patient heterogeneity within the CVID cohort put limits on correlating repertoire features with clinical complications. Fewer TCRbeta clones were shared among CVID subjects than among healthy controls (p < 0.0001).

For sequencing, equivalent amounts of genomic DNA were input from CVID and control samples. For every sample, a 60 bp segment covering the rearranged TCRbeta CDR3 region was amplified and then sequenced. The immunoSEQ assay, a bias-corrected multiplex PCR combined with high-throughput sequencing, was used to amplify TCRbeta. The original pipeline was this. Each unique nucleotide sequence was treated as a clone and annotated with V, D and J genes, copy number and frequency. Sequences were labeled productive if in frame, and non-productive if out of frame or containing stop codons. Clonality was calculated from Shannon's entropy as previously described. The predicted amino acid sequences of productive clones were used to derive mean CDR3 Kyte-Doolittle hydropathy. Scaled V gene usage was hierarchically clustered using Manhattan distance and complete linkage with the R hclust function. Clone sharing by CDR3 amino acid sequence was assessed by resampling 12 repertoires per group over 100 rounds. Repertoires were searched for 65 to 75 published EBV-specific and around 240 published CMV-specific TCRbeta sequences. Analysis left out a couple of CVID samples that produced under 10,000 sequences, so a few dozen CVID repertoires remained. In its TCRdb copy, this immuneACCESS table keeps in-frame sequences only and misses some clones. Where compared with another copy, unresolved V genes explain less than half of these, and the others have no known cause. V, J and clone size are taken as reported in that table, and D and trimming were inferred from the DNA itself. For this sample, 23,000 or so clones appear and none is a singleton. The ten largest clonotypes hold approximately 10% of the sample.

Standard criteria were used to diagnose CVID, namely serum IgG, IgA and/or IgM reduced below the normal range together with specific antibody deficiency. There were under 50 subjects in the CVID group (roughly 15 female and around 30 male), ranging in age from 9 to 64 years, with a mean age of 40. Predominantly Caucasian heritage was noted among both the CVID patients and the healthy controls. At the time of study participation, every CVID subject had been on replacement immunoglobulin therapy for one year or longer. No CVID subject was ill or taking immunomodulatory or immunosuppressive medication when blood was collected. From each donor, 5 to 8 ml of heparinized peripheral whole blood was collected. Genomic DNA from adults with common variable immune deficiency (CVID) and from healthy adult controls was used for sequencing of TCRbeta CDR3 repertoires. To isolate peripheral blood mononuclear cells, diluted blood was subjected to density centrifugation over Hypaque 1077 or Ficoll-Paque. Genomic DNA was extracted from unsorted mononuclear cells by Qiagen column purification or by a centrifugation-based method.

About this clone: Its antigen has not been determined. With the read ending 3 residues before the CDR3 end, the germline J gene is used to fill in that end.

V has 3 bases trimmed and J has 5 bases trimmed; junction bases matching no gene number 4. The CDR3, cysteine through phenylalanine, is 12 amino acids long. The CDR3 was read in part: 27 bases, with the frame set at base 1. Per the germline V gene (reference sequence), GTSNPN is the CDR1 and SVGIG is the CDR2. The rearrangement joined TRBV30 to TRBJ2-7, and 7 junction bases match TRBD1. Sequencing was performed on peripheral blood mononuclear cells. This TCR was recovered from a human donor with common variable immunodeficiency. The CDR3 bases that were read are TGTGCCTGGAGCACAGGGGTGCACGAG. Its coded protein is CAWSTGVHE. The CDR3, in full, reads CAWSTGVHEQYF.